This TCR beta chain was sequenced in a study of T cell responses to AZD1222 COVID-19 vaccine. Study-wide points: Dominant at 160-218 and 743-854, vaccine-associated CD4 TCRs also spanned spike. Spike-specific TCR breadth and depth both grew after two AZD1222 doses. The donors showed a predominance of white British ancestry and of females, with possible underestimation of clonal diversity.

Generated by immunoSEQ multiplex PCR, the TCRdb table keeps only in-frame clones and is missing some. Of over 150,000 clones in the sample, 92% were seen once. Note on this clone: Its antigen is currently unknown.

CDR3 length equals 16 residues. J gave up 5 bases and V 5 bases, and 9 bases lay outside the gene matches. The V gene's germline CDR1 is LNHDA and CDR2 SQIVND (reference sequence). Source: peripheral blood, taken on day 0 of MenACWY control vaccination. V and J are TRBV19 and TRBJ2-7; 13 bases are a match to TRBD2. The TCR comes from an adult in good health. The CDR3 region is CASSSPGLAGDHEQYF. CDR3 coding DNA: TGTGCCAGTAGTTCGCCCGGACTAGCGGGAGACCACGAGCAGTACTTC.